This TCR beta chain was retrieved from a study of cytomegalovirus exposure and HLA in healthy donors. Whole-study findings and limits: A likely sequencing artifact accounted for one observed cluster of highly shared sequence variants. A later analysis showed HLA-associated TCR beta chains outstripping equally common others in clonal expansion.

Germline values: CDR1 SGHVS, CDR2 FNYEAQ. This CDR3 is 16 amino acids long. V trimming: 3 bases; J trimming: 5 bases; junction bases outside the gene matches: 10. With respect to this clone: Its specificity is unknown.

PCR employed 60 Vbeta and 13 Jbeta primers. Profiling relied on immunoSEQ multiplex PCR, and the TCRdb table lists in-frame clones only, not all of them. Among 150,000 to 200,000 clones listed, roughly 80% were seen once. The clonotype was recovered from a male donor in good health and CMV-seronegative. Sequenced material: PBMCs. J is TRBJ1-1 and V is TRBV7-6, with TRBD1 identical over 9 bases. The DNA of the CDR3 is TGTGCCAGCAGCTTGAGGCCGGGACAGGGAGGGACTGAAGCTTTCTTT. Protein product: CASSLRPGQGGTEAFF.